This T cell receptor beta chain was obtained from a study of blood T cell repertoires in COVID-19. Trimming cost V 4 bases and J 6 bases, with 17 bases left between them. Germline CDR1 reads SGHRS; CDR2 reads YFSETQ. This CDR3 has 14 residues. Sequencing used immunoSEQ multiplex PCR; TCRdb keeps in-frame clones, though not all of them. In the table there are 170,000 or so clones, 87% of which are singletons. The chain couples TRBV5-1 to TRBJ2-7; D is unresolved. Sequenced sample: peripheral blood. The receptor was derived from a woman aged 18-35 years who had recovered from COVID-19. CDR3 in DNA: TGCGCCAGCAGCCCCTCGGGTCAGTCCGGCGAGCAGTACTTC. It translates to CASSPSGQSGEQYF.